This T cell receptor beta chain stems from a study of T cell responses to AZD1222 COVID-19 vaccine. Study results and caveats: When two AZD1222 doses had been given, Spike-specific TCR breadth and depth rose. Only a handful of people who got AZD1222 tested seropositive at baseline. The donor group comprised mostly white British people and more females; the analysis possibly underestimated clonal diversity.

A remark on this clone: The antigen remains unidentified.

Sequencing was performed with immunoSEQ multiplex PCR; in TCRdb, only in-frame clones are kept and a portion is missing. The sample lists tens of thousands of clones, 80% occurring once. This TCR came from an adult in good health. This specimen was peripheral blood, taken on day 0 of AZD1222 vaccination.

The CDR3 loop reads CASSFETITDTQYF. Written as DNA, the CDR3 is TGCGCCAGCAGCTTCGAGACAATCACAGATACGCAGTATTTT. The rearrangement joins TRBV5-1 to TRBJ2-3; the D is unclear. V lost 2 bases and J 2 bases, leaving 9 bases between the germline ends. In germline, CDR1 is SGHRS, CDR2 YFSETQ. This CDR3 is built from 14 residues. The whole variable domain, filled in from reference TRBV5-1 and TRBJ2-3, reads KAGVTQTPRYLIKTRGQQVTLSCSPISGHRSVSWYQQTPGQGLQFLFEYFSETQRNKGNFPGRFSGRQFSNSRSEMNVSTLELGDSALYLCASSFETITDTQYFGPGTRLTVL.